This TCR beta chain was retrieved from a study of cytotoxic CD8 clonotypes in ibrutinib-treated CLL. Libraries were prepared by immunoSEQ multiplex PCR; TCRdb keeps only in-frame clonotypes and omits some of them. The table has tens of thousands of clones, around 83% seen once. The germline CDR1 and CDR2 sequences are MNHEY and SVGAGI. The CDR3 is made up of 13 amino acids. V trimming: 8 bases; J trimming: 6 bases; junction bases outside the gene matches: 9. Sequences were derived from PBMCs, sampled before ibrutinib treatment. This chain connects TRBV6-5 to TRBJ1-1; TRBD1 aligns across 7 bases. This TCR came from a human donor with chronic lymphocytic leukemia. The CDR3 DNA sequence: TGTGCCAGCCAGGACAGGCTGGTGGCTGAAGCTTTCTTT. This sequence encodes CASQDRLVAEAFF.